This T cell receptor beta chain was identified in a study of shared clonotypes between healthy human individuals. This CDR3 comprises 13 residues. V was pared by 2 bases and J by 7 bases, with 9 bases between. Germline CDR1 reads MDHEN; CDR2 reads SYDVKM. Some clones are missing from TCRdb's copy, which holds only in-frame ones; the method was immunoSEQ multiplex PCR. The table has about 380,000 clones, roughly 96% seen once; the top ten hold about 0.34%. The TCR originated in a man aged 25 to 45 in good health. This chain connects TRBV28 to TRBJ1-5; D remains unclear. What was sequenced was memory CD8+ T cells sorted from blood. Sample subset: CD45RO+ cells pooled with CCR7-negative TemRA cells. The CDR3 here is CASSLGRVQPQHF. The CDR3 DNA is TGTGCCAGCAGTTTAGGACGGGTACAGCCCCAGCATTTT.